The next 7 T cell receptor beta chains were all read from a single sample in a study of T cell responses to AZD1222 COVID-19 vaccine (dated by TCRdb to the early 2020s). Taken with the paper, the label for time point translates to: baseline before first vaccination. To prepare the library, the immunoSEQ multiplex PCR assay was applied. TCRdb obtained this table from immuneACCESS and retained in-frame rearrangements with V and J assigned. These tables miss some clones; where compared with another copy, unresolved V genes account for less than half of the shortfall, and the remainder is unexplained. The sample records about 120,000 clones, nearly 90% of which are singletons. The ten largest clones take up roughly 4.5% of the sample. The sequences come from peripheral blood, collected on day 0 of AZD1222 vaccination. All receptors come from an adult in good health.

The J gene is TRBJ1-2, the V gene TRBV30, with 11 bases aligning to TRBD1. J was trimmed by 7 bases and V by 8 bases; bases with no gene match: 3. Germline CDR1 GTSNPN, CDR2 SVGIG (reference sequence). This CDR3 contains 11 residues. The CDR3 is CAGQGASGYTF. CDR3 coding DNA: TGTGCCGGACAGGGGGCAAGTGGCTACACCTTC.

The table lists this clone with a count of one. This chain uses TRBV6-5 with TRBJ2-7; TRBD1 aligns across 12 bases. V was pared by 8 bases and J by 4 bases, with 3 bases of the junction left unmatched. The CDR3 runs 13 residues. Germline CDR1 is MNHEY and CDR2 is SVGAGI. CDR3 region: CASEGQGAYEQYF. CDR3 nucleotide sequence: TGTGCCAGCGAGGGACAGGGGGCTTACGAGCAGTACTTC.

This clone was detected a few times. The chain recombines TRBV12-3 or TRBV12-4 with TRBJ1-2; D not certain. The CDR3 loop spans 13 amino acids. V shed 3 bases and J shed 4 bases, with 9 bases lying between them. The CDR3 loop reads CASSFSGSYGYTF. The CDR3 bases are TGTGCCAGCAGTTTTTCGGGTAGCTATGGCTACACCTTC.

This clone was seen once. The chain uses TRBV6-5 and TRBJ2-7; D possibly matches TRBD1 or TRBD2 (5 bases each). V gave up 6 bases and J gave up 0 bases, with 9 bases separating them. Germline CDR1 and CDR2: MNHEY and SVGAGI. The CDR3 is 13 residues long. In DNA, the CDR3 is TGTGCCAGCAGCCAGGGACCCTCCTACGAGCAGTACTTC. Translated, it gives CASSQGPSYEQYF.

This clone was observed a few times. The V call is TRBV6-5, the J call TRBJ1-2; a possible D gene is TRBD1 (5 bases). Trimming pared 8 bases from V and 2 bases from J, leaving 6 bases between. CDR1 MNHEY and CDR2 SVGAGI come from the germline V gene. CDR3 length equals 11 residues. For the CDR3, the DNA is TGTGCCAGCGGGGGGAACTATGGCTACACCTTC. Amino acid sequence: CASGGNYGYTF.

The chain carries TRBV23-1 and TRBJ2-2; D gene uncertain. Being an ORF, TRBV23-1 has a function that is uncertain. Trimming took off 0 bases at V and 8 bases at J, with 16 bases between the two ends. This CDR3 comprises 16 residues. Here the CDR3 DNA reads TGCGCCAGCAGTCAATCTCTGTCCGGGTTTGCAGGGGAGCTGTTTTTT. Its translation is CASSQSLSGFAGELFF.

The table lists this clone with a count of one. A read error may produce the germline difference seen at one junction end. V is TRBV30 and J is TRBJ2-5; D unresolved. The CDR3 is 12 amino acids. Per germline, CDR1 GTSNPN and CDR2 SVGIG (reference sequence). The CDR3 here is CAWSPTLATQHF. CDR3 nucleotides: TGTGCCTGGAGTCCGACTTTGGCTACCCAGCACTTC.